These 23 T cell receptor beta chains came from one sample sequenced in a study of identical twins. TCRdb re-called the 5' RACE reads with MiXCR, one entry per CDR3 protein. The sample consists of 250,000 to 350,000 distinct CDR3 sequences, roughly 8.6% of them appearing once. The data also belong to a second study, concerning yellow fever vaccine responses in identical twins.

Material: CD8+ T cells sorted from blood. The receptors derive from a woman aged 18-30 years in good health.

The gene calls are TRBV6-5 and TRBJ2-7; perhaps TRBD2 as D (5 bases). Trimming cost V 0 bases and J 9 bases, with 15 bases left between them. The CDR3 has 14 amino acids. CDR1 is MNHEY and CDR2 is SVGAGI in the germline V gene. In nucleotides, the CDR3 is TGTGCCAGCAGTTACTCAGCGGAAGAGGGCGTGCAGTACTTC. This sequence encodes CASSYSAEEGVQYF.

This clonotype was seen only a few times. The chain couples TRBV9 to TRBJ2-7; D is possibly TRBD1 or TRBD2 (6 bases each). CDR3 length: 15 residues. V dropped 2 bases and J dropped 1 base, with 13 bases sitting between them. Germline CDR1 is SGDLS and CDR2 is YYNGEE. CDR3 DNA: TGTGCCAGCAGCGTTTGGGGGGCCCCTTCCTACGAGCAGTACTTC. Protein: CASSVWGAPSYEQYF. Complete variable domain (other parts from reference TRBV9 and TRBJ2-7): DSGVTQTPKHLITATGQRVTLRCSPRSGDLSVYWYQQSLDQGLQFLIQYYNGEERAKGNILERFSAQQFPDLHSELNLSSLELGDSALYFCASSVWGAPSYEQYFGPGTRLTVT.

In its sample, this clonotype was seen a few times. The chain uses TRBV6-2 or TRBV6-3 and TRBJ2-2; perhaps TRBD1 as D (5 bases). Per the germline V gene, CDR1 is MNHEY and CDR2 is SVGEGT. V was trimmed by 2 bases and J by 4 bases, leaving 11 bases between them. The CDR3 contains 15 residues. The CDR3 sequence is CASSYLQGSTGELFF. In nucleotides, the CDR3 is TGTGCCAGCAGTTACCTCCAGGGTAGCACCGGGGAGCTGTTTTTT.

The chain combines TRBV30 with TRBJ2-2, with 10 bases fitting TRBD1. The CDR3 covers 16 residues. The trim removed 0 bases at V and 6 bases at J, leaving 7 bases unmatched. Germline CDR1 and CDR2: GTSNPN and SVGIG (reference sequence). CDR3 protein: CAWSVLIGQGAGELFF. DNA for the CDR3: TGTGCCTGGAGTGTACTCATCGGACAGGGGGCCGGGGAGCTGTTTTTT.

V is TRBV5-1 and J is TRBJ2-7; D is uncertain. Germline CDR1 SGHRS, CDR2 YFSETQ. The V end was cut by 0 bases, the J end by 1 base, with 5 bases between. The CDR3 length is 13 residues. The CDR3 bases are TGCGCCAGCAGCTTGGTGCAGTCCTACGAGCAGTACTTC. It is translated as CASSLVQSYEQYF.

In its sample, this clonotype was seen a few times. The chain uses TRBV28 and TRBJ1-3, with 7 bases aligning to TRBD1. Germline CDR1 reads MDHEN; CDR2 reads SYDVKM. This CDR3 spans 12 amino acids. V was clipped by 5 bases and J by 8 bases; unmatched bases: 3. CDR3 DNA sequence: TGTGCCAGCAGTGACGGACAGGACACCATATATTTT. The encoded protein is CASSDGQDTIYF. The full variable domain, its missing parts supplied by reference TRBV28 and TRBJ1-3, is DVKVTQSSRYLVKRTGEKVFLECVQDMDHENMFWYRQDPGLGLRLIYFSYDVKMKEKGDIPEGYSVSREKKERFSLILESASTNQTSMYLCASSDGQDTIYFGEGSWLTVV.

In this sample, this clonotype turned up a few times. V gene TRBV7-9 combines with J gene TRBJ2-5; 7 nucleotides agree with TRBD2. In germline, CDR1 is SEHNR, CDR2 FQNEAQ (reference sequence). This CDR3 has 14 residues. J gave up 5 bases and V 3 bases, and 6 bases lay outside the gene matches. The CDR3 DNA is TGTGCCAGCAGCTTCCTCGGGGGGTCCGAGACCCAGTACTTC. Translation: CASSFLGGSETQYF. Complete variable domain (other parts from reference TRBV7-9 and TRBJ2-5): DTGVSQNPRHKITKRGQNVTFRCDPISEHNRLYWYRQTLGQGPEFLTYFQNEAQLEKSRLLSDRFSAERPKGSFSTLEIQRTEQGDSAMYLCASSFLGGSETQYFGPGTRLLVL.

This clonotype was seen a few times. The chain combines TRBV28 with TRBJ2-1; 13 nucleotides align to TRBD2. CDR1 MDHEN and CDR2 SYDVKM come from the germline V gene. J lost 6 bases, V lost 4 bases, and 9 bases had no gene match. This CDR3 is built from 17 residues. CDR3: CASSSPSGTSGTNEQFF. The CDR3 DNA reads TGTGCCAGCAGTTCGCCCTCCGGGACTAGCGGGACCAATGAGCAGTTCTTC.

This clonotype was recorded at least ten times. This chain connects TRBV5-5 to TRBJ1-1; the match to TRBD1 covers 7 bases. The CDR3 is 15 amino acids. From germline, CDR1 is SGHKS and CDR2 YYEKEE (reference sequence). V dropped 4 bases and J dropped 3; count of bases not matched to a gene: 9. CDR3 residues: CASSDRVFGDTEAFF. DNA of the CDR3: TGTGCCAGCAGCGACAGGGTTTTCGGGGACACTGAAGCTTTCTTT.

This clonotype was seen a handful of times. This rearrangement joins TRBV20-1 to TRBJ2-7, with D possibly TRBD1 on 5 matching bases. The CDR3 runs 14 residues. The V and J ends lost 7 bases and 5 bases respectively, with 21 bases between them. Germline assignment: CDR1 DFQATT and CDR2 SNEGSKA (reference sequence). The CDR3, as DNA: TGCAGTGTTCAGGGTTTTAGTAGGATGGACGAGCAGTACTTC. Protein product: CSVQGFSRMDEQYF.

The J gene is TRBJ2-5, the V gene TRBV20-1; 13 bases align to TRBD2. CDR1 is DFQATT, CDR2 SNEGSKA, per germline (reference sequence). This CDR3 has 13 amino acids. The CDR3 loop is CTPLLAGGETQYF. The DNA for the CDR3 is TGCACTCCCTTACTAGCGGGAGGGGAGACCCAGTACTTC.

This clonotype has at least ten counts. CDR3 region: CASSLARNTGELFF. The CDR3, as DNA: TGTGCCAGCTCGCTCGCGAGGAACACCGGGGAGCTGTTTTTT. V gene TRBV18 combines with J gene TRBJ2-2; D is unresolved. V was trimmed by 6 bases and J by 1 base, leaving 9 bases between them. The CDR3 has 14 residues. Germline CDR1 reads KGHSH; CDR2 reads LQKENI.

The V call is TRBV14, the J call TRBJ2-1, with 9 bases that match TRBD2. The CDR3 has 15 amino acids. Per germline, CDR1 SGHDN and CDR2 FVKESK. The V gene end was trimmed by 4 bases and the J gene end by 8 bases; junction bases not matched to a gene: 9. CDR3 loop: CASSPLVAGEDEQFF. CDR3 in DNA: TGTGCCAGCAGCCCCCTTGTAGCGGGGGAGGATGAGCAGTTCTTC.

V gene TRBV9 combines with J gene TRBJ2-1; D might be TRBD2 (6 bases). The CDR3 contains 18 residues. The germline V gene has CDR1 SGDLS and CDR2 YYNGEE. Trimming removed 3 bases at V and 1 base at J, with 20 bases between. CDR3 sequence: CASSANLAGLSSYNEQFF. As DNA, the CDR3 is TGTGCCAGCAGCGCCAACCTTGCGGGGTTGAGTTCCTACAATGAGCAGTTCTTC.

The genes are TRBV11-1 and TRBJ2-7; D may match TRBD1 or TRBD2 (5 bases each). The V gene lost 2 bases and the J gene lost 3 bases, with 26 bases spanning the gap. Germline loops: CDR1 SGHAT, CDR2 FQDESV (reference sequence). The CDR3 has 19 amino acids. The CDR3 coding sequence is TGTGCCAGCAGCTTAATCGGGACGGCGCAACCAGGGTTCGGCTACGAGCAGTACTTC. Translation: CASSLIGTAQPGFGYEQYF.

Many counts were recorded for this clonotype. The J gene is TRBJ2-7, the V gene TRBV4-3; TRBD1 aligns across 7 bases. The junction had 7 bases not matched to a gene; V was cut back by 1 base and J by 7 bases. CDR3 length: 14 residues. Germline V gene data show CDR1 as LGHNA and CDR2 as YSLEER. The CDR3: CASSQGEGAGEQYF. The DNA for the CDR3 is TGCGCCAGCAGCCAAGGCGAGGGGGCAGGGGAGCAGTACTTC.

The J gene is TRBJ2-1, the V gene TRBV20-1; TRBD2 might be the D (5 bases). Germline CDR1 and CDR2: DFQATT and SNEGSKA (reference sequence). The CDR3 has 13 amino acids. The V gene lost 0 bases and the J gene lost 7 bases, with 10 bases spanning the gap. This chain's CDR3 is CSAREASRNEQFF. CDR3 in DNA: TGCAGTGCTAGAGAGGCTAGCCGGAATGAGCAGTTCTTC.

This clonotype was counted between two and nine times. The chain uses TRBV4-3 and TRBJ2-1; D perhaps matches TRBD2 (5 bases). The CDR3 is made up of 16 amino acids. Per the germline V gene, CDR1 is LGHNA and CDR2 is YSLEER. V was clipped by 0 bases and J by 3 bases, with 12 bases between them. The CDR3 DNA reads TGCGCCAGCAGCCAAGATAAAGAAGCGGACTACAATGAGCAGTTCTTC. Translating gives CASSQDKEADYNEQFF.

This clonotype was seen more than once but under ten times. V usage is TRBV11-1 and J usage is TRBJ2-2, with 15 bases that match TRBD2. Trimming at V came to 4 bases and at J to 5 bases, leaving 11 bases not matched to a gene. Germline loops: CDR1 SGHAT, CDR2 FQDESV (reference sequence). The CDR3 has 19 residues. CDR3 sequence: CASSSRTSGRARSTGELFF. In DNA form, the CDR3 reads TGTGCCAGCAGCTCCAGGACTAGCGGGAGGGCGAGAAGTACCGGGGAGCTGTTTTTT.

This clonotype was seen a few times. This chain uses TRBV5-6 with TRBJ2-2; 8 bases agree with TRBD1. Trimming removed 1 base from V and 2 bases from J; junction bases left unmatched: 10. CDR3 length: 18 residues. The germline gives CDR1 SGHDT, CDR2 YYEEEE. The CDR3 nucleotides are TGTGCCAGCAGCTTGCGGTGGCAGGGGGCTTTAAACACCGGGGAGCTGTTTTTT. This encodes CASSLRWQGALNTGELFF.

The chain has TRBV5-6 and TRBJ2-3; 8 nucleotides line up with TRBD1. Germline values: CDR1 SGHDT, CDR2 YYEEEE. V was clipped by 1 base and J by 4 bases; unmatched bases: 5. This CDR3 is 15 amino acids long. CDR3 in amino acids: CASSLRTGSSDTQYF. The DNA for the CDR3 is TGTGCCAGCAGCTTGCGGACAGGGAGTTCAGATACGCAGTATTTT.

The chain has TRBV29-1 and TRBJ1-6; D uncertain. In germline, CDR1 is SQVTM, CDR2 ANQGSEA. The length of the CDR3 is 14 residues. The V and J ends lost 1 base and 10 bases respectively, with 14 bases between them. The CDR3 protein is CSVEGVGPDSPLHF. DNA of the CDR3: TGCAGCGTTGAAGGGGTAGGCCCAGACTCACCCCTCCACTTT.

This clonotype was found many times. Here the CDR3 DNA reads TGCAGCGTTGCCGCCGGGACAGGGTATTACAATGAGCAGTTCTTC. Translating gives CSVAAGTGYYNEQFF. The rearrangement joins TRBV29-1 to TRBJ2-1; 9 nucleotides line up with TRBD1. Germline CDR1 is SQVTM and CDR2 is ANQGSEA. The ends lost 4 bases at V and 4 bases at J; junction bases unmatched: 8. This CDR3 region has 15 residues.